This section outlines one TCR beta chain sequence together with its context. This clonotype came up once. It has no known antigen specificity. No much larger clone is present one base from it, and per-base qualities are unavailable. On its own, one read is weak support. V loses 3 bases, J loses 6 bases, and the germline ends lie 11 bases apart. For CDR1 and CDR2, the germline V gene (reference sequence) lists MNHEY and SMNVEV. The CDR3 holds 14 amino acids from the cysteine to the phenylalanine. Of the read, only the CDR3 DNA is kept; its 42 bases are in frame from base 1. The data belong to a study of T-cell memory formation after mild COVID-19 (TCRdb year 2021). Notes on the research overall: Most TCR sequence clusters were specific to one of the two donors. Two young, previously healthy adult volunteers made up the cohort, one male and one female. In a couple of donors, T-cell clones that expanded and contracted after mild COVID-19 were followed by sequencing TCRalpha and TCRbeta repertoires longitudinally.

Ficoll-Paque density gradient centrifugation was used to isolate PBMCs. TCRdb shows the sequencer as Illumina NovaSeq 6000. TCRalpha and TCRbeta cDNA libraries were built by 5'RACE with constant-segment primers, adding sample barcodes and unique molecular identifiers. Trizol reagent was used to extract RNA from every sample. Library amplification was performed in two PCR steps, and a second sample barcode and Illumina TruSeq adapters were introduced in the second step. The libraries were sequenced on an Illumina NovaSeq using 2 x 150 bp paired-end reads. The authors' pipeline ran thus. With migec v1.2.7, reads were demultiplexed and then collapsed into UMI-guided consensus sequences. Using mixcr v2.1.11, the UMI consensuses were aligned to TRA and TRB V and J templates and assembled into clonotypes. A clonotype was counted as expanded or contracted only if both edgeR and NoisET called the change significant, with noise models trained on biological replicates. For edgeR calls, the cutoffs were a false discovery rate-adjusted p below 0.01 and a log2 fold-change threshold of 1. PCA with hierarchical clustering of max-normalized trajectories of the 1000 most abundant clonotypes was used as exploratory dynamics analysis. Separately sequenced CD4+ and CD8+ repertoires were used to assign the CD4 or CD8 phenotype of responding clones. TCRdb reprocessed the public reads (quality trimming at Q25 with fastp, clone calling with MiXCR) and kept in-frame beta chains. Rows are unified per CDR3 protein, each entry keeping the most common DNA and genes. These V and J calls are TCRdb output, not the study's own analysis. Across this sample there are 110,000 or so distinct CDR3 sequences, with 22% seen only once. Together, the top ten hold about two fifths of the sample.

Here is what the overall study found, with its caveats: The detection of some responding clones in pre-infection memory suggests that pre-existing cross-reactive memory T cells joined the SARS-CoV-2 response. The study included only two mild cases, and larger cohorts that include severe cases with pre-infection samples were judged to be necessary. Clones that contracted from day 15 to 85 showed balanced CD4/CD8 phenotypes, whereas a second wave of clones that expanded from day 15 to 37 leaned towards CD4+. SARS-CoV-2 specificity of the second-wave clones peaking on day 37 was not confirmed. Contracting CD4+ clones were found mainly in CM and EM memory subsets, while CD8+ clones were enriched in EMRA.

The sequence derives from a young man who had mild COVID-19 (a few samples of this study predate the infection). The sample titles of this study are shuffled in the database, so cell type and time point are left out; the donor was told from shared clones. This sequence uses TRBV27 and TRBJ1-4; no D gene call is confident. The sample was PBMCs or a T cell subset sorted from them (not recorded which). The DNA reads as follows: TGTGCCAGCAGTTTTTTGGGTCTGGATGAAAAACTGTTTTTT. This gives the protein CASSFLGLDEKLFF.